What follows are 30 T cell receptor beta chains derived from one specimen sequenced in a study of identical twins. TCRdb analysed the 5' RACE reads with MiXCR anew, one entry per CDR3 protein. The sample comprises around 1.7 million distinct CDR3 sequences, about 32% of which are singletons, and over 0.25% rests with the top ten. Material for sequencing was cord blood. These receptors came from a newborn girl in good health.

The chain employs TRBV12-3 or TRBV12-4 and TRBJ2-7; D unresolved. This CDR3 region has 10 residues. V was shortened by 9 bases and J by 8 bases, with 11 bases between the two germline ends. The CDR3 protein is CASSLGKQYF. The CDR3 DNA reads as TGTGCCAGTAGCCTGGGCAAGCAGTACTTC.

This clonotype was seen a handful of times. This sequence joins TRBV6-5 and TRBJ2-5, with 7 bases aligning to TRBD2. CDR1 and CDR2 (germline): MNHEY, SVGAGI. CDR3 size: 15 residues. The J segment lost 3 bases and the V segment lost 5 bases, leaving 9 bases of the junction unmatched. In nucleotides, the CDR3 is TGTGCCAGCAGTCGGATCCGGGACTATGAAGAGACCCAGTACTTC. Amino acid sequence: CASSRIRDYEETQYF.

J is TRBJ2-3 and V is TRBV24-1; weak D call: TRBD1 (6 bases). CDR3 length equals 13 residues. Germline V lookup: CDR1 KGHDR, CDR2 SFDVKD. Trimming pared 4 bases from V and 2 bases from J, leaving 6 bases between. The CDR3 loop is CATSEGHTDTQYF. The CDR3 coding sequence is TGTGCCACCAGTGAGGGACACACAGATACGCAGTATTTT.

This chain uses TRBV21-1 with TRBJ1-6. TRBV21-1 is tagged as a pseudogene. The CDR3 length is 15 residues. In DNA, the CDR3 is TGTGCCGGCATCGTTCCCAGCTCCTATAATTCACCCCTCCACTTT. This translates into CAGIVPSSYNSPLHF.

This clonotype was seen just once. This sequence joins TRBV6-1 and TRBJ2-3; TRBD1 agrees at 7 bases. J lost 1 base, V lost 2 bases, and 6 bases had no gene match. This CDR3 spans 16 amino acids. The germline gives CDR1 MNHNS, CDR2 SASEGT. The CDR3 DNA reads TGTGCCAGCAGTGAAACAAAGGGGGCTCGCACAGATACGCAGTATTTT. Amino acids: CASSETKGARTDTQYF.

The J gene is TRBJ1-4, the V gene TRBV6-6, with D hard to call. This CDR3 region has 15 residues. Germline CDR1 and CDR2: MNHNY and SVGAGI (reference sequence). The V and J ends lost 0 bases and 2 bases respectively, with 7 bases between them. The CDR3 region has the DNA TGTGCCAGCAGTTACTCGCGAGGGACTAATGAAAAACTGTTTTTT. Protein: CASSYSRGTNEKLFF.

This chain connects TRBV4-2 to TRBJ1-4, with TRBD1 identical over 7 bases. Germline lookup yields CDR1 LGHNA and CDR2 YNFKEQ. J was trimmed by 4 bases and V by 0 bases; bases with no gene match: 5. The CDR3 has 16 amino acids. The CDR3 DNA sequence: TGTGCCAGCAGCCAAGAGGGACAGCCCTTTAATGAAAAACTGTTTTTT. It specifies CASSQEGQPFNEKLFF.

In its sample, this clonotype was seen a few times. The J gene is TRBJ2-5, the V gene TRBV10-1; a possible D gene is TRBD2 (5 bases). Trimming left V 3 bases short and J 4 bases short, with 9 bases between. The CDR3 has 13 amino acids. CDR1 is WNHNN, CDR2 SYGVQD, per germline (reference sequence). CDR3 nucleotide sequence: TGCGCCAGCAGTGACGGCGGGTCAGAGACCCAGTACTTC. Its protein is CASSDGGSETQYF.

This clonotype was found a few times. CDR3 sequence reads: CASSEYPGEGYTF. The CDR3, as DNA: TGTGCCAGCAGTGAATACCCCGGGGAAGGCTACACCTTC. The chain links TRBV25-1 to TRBJ1-2; D gene unclear. The V and J ends lost 0 bases and 8 bases respectively, with 10 bases between them. Germline CDR1 MGHDK, CDR2 SYGVNS. This CDR3 comprises 13 residues.

This clonotype was counted between two and nine times. CDR3 amino acids: CASSERRARGGNEQFF. The DNA for the CDR3 is TGTGCCAGCAGTGAAAGGCGGGCTAGGGGAGGCAATGAGCAGTTCTTC. The genes are TRBV2 and TRBJ2-1, with D tentatively TRBD2 (6 bases). The CDR3 loop spans 16 amino acids. The V end lost 2 bases, the J end lost 6 bases, and 17 bases lay between the germline ends. From germline, CDR1 is SNHLY and CDR2 FYNNEI.

This clonotype appeared a few times. This chain joins TRBV5-1 and TRBJ2-1, with D tentatively TRBD1 or TRBD2 (5 bases each). Germline values: CDR1 SGHRS, CDR2 YFSETQ. The CDR3 is 15 amino acids. V dropped 4 bases and J dropped 4 bases, with 15 bases sitting between them. CDR3: CASSLTRDQYNEQFF. The CDR3 DNA reads as TGCGCCAGCAGCCTGACCAGGGACCAATACAATGAGCAGTTCTTC.

Here the CDR3 DNA reads TGTGCCACCAGTGATTGGGCCGCGGGGCTAGGCAATGAGCAGTTCTTC. This translates into CATSDWAAGLGNEQFF. The rearrangement uses TRBV24-1 and TRBJ2-1; tentatively, D is TRBD2 (6 bases). The V gene lost 2 bases and the J gene lost 6 bases, with 16 bases spanning the gap. Germline V gene sequence: CDR1 KGHDR, CDR2 SFDVKD. The CDR3 length is 16 residues.

The table lists this clonotype with a few counts. V gene TRBV7-9 combines with J gene TRBJ2-7; possibly TRBD1 for D (6 bases). Trimming removed 1 base from V and 0 bases from J, with 10 bases in between. The CDR3 loop spans 15 amino acids. Germline CDR1 reads SEHNR; CDR2 reads FQNEAQ (reference sequence). DNA for the CDR3: TGTGCCAGCAGCTTAGGTTCAGGGGACTCCTACGAGCAGTACTTC. Translation: CASSLGSGDSYEQYF.

In DNA, the CDR3 is TGTGCCAGCAGCCAAGGGGAGGTCGTCAGCTCCTACAATGAGCAGTTCTTC. Translated, it gives CASSQGEVVSSYNEQFF. The V call is TRBV4-2, the J call TRBJ2-1, with a possible D match to TRBD2 (6 bases). From germline, CDR1 is LGHNA and CDR2 YNFKEQ. CDR3 length: 17 amino acids. Deletions cut 1 base from V and 0 bases from J, with 13 bases between.

In this sample, this clonotype turned up a few times. The chain uses TRBV2 and TRBJ2-6; D uncertain. V shed 5 bases and J shed 1 base, with 18 bases lying between them. Germline-derived CDR1 and CDR2 are SNHLY and FYNNEI. The CDR3 contains 18 residues. The CDR3 DNA sequence: TGTGCCAGCAGTTTAAGACTGGTTCGGCCTTCTGGGGCCAACGTCCTGACTTTC. It is translated as CASSLRLVRPSGANVLTF.

This clonotype was recorded a few times. V is TRBV4-2 and J is TRBJ1-2, with a tentative D call TRBD1 (6 bases). Germline CDR1 is LGHNA and CDR2 is YNFKEQ. V lost 0 bases and J 0 bases, leaving 20 bases between the germline ends. This CDR3 spans 19 amino acids. CDR3 amino acids: CASSQDGGSRGAANYGYTF. CDR3 in DNA: TGTGCCAGCAGCCAAGATGGGGGGTCTAGGGGGGCAGCTAACTATGGCTACACCTTC.

The chain employs TRBV27 and TRBJ1-5; 7 bases align to TRBD1. Germline V gene data show CDR1 as MNHEY and CDR2 as SMNVEV (reference sequence). The CDR3 consists of 16 residues. With V trimmed by 3 bases and J by 2 bases, 7 bases remained unmatched. DNA for the CDR3: TGTGCCAGCAGTTTTTCCTACAGGGGTGGCAATCAGCCCCAGCATTTT. Translation gives CASSFSYRGGNQPQHF.

The rearrangement links TRBV12-3 or TRBV12-4 to TRBJ2-1, with 11 bases fitting TRBD2. The CDR3 contains 12 residues. The V gene end was trimmed by 1 base and the J gene end by 15 bases; junction bases not matched to a gene: 2. The CDR3 spells CASSLVLAGVFF. CDR3 DNA: TGTGCCAGCAGTTTAGTACTAGCGGGGGTGTTCTTC.

This chain uses TRBV12-3 or TRBV12-4 with TRBJ1-2; 7 positions agree with TRBD1. This CDR3 is built from 16 residues. The junction had 11 bases not matched to a gene; V was cut back by 6 bases and J by 1 base. The CDR3 reads CASRIFRDSFNYGYTF. The CDR3 nucleotides are TGTGCCAGCAGAATTTTCCGGGACAGCTTTAACTATGGCTACACCTTC.

This clonotype was detected ten times or more. The chain recombines TRBV2 with TRBJ2-1; maybe TRBD2 (6 bases). This CDR3 is built from 13 residues. The germline V gene encodes CDR1 SNHLY and CDR2 FYNNEI. V lost 7 bases to trimming and J lost 4 bases, with 11 bases between them. In DNA, the CDR3 is TGTGCCAGCACGGGACTTCTATACAATGAGCAGTTCTTC. This encodes CASTGLLYNEQFF.

The rearrangement links TRBV3-1 to TRBJ2-1; 10 bases are a match to TRBD2. This CDR3 comprises 16 residues. From germline, CDR1 is LGHDT and CDR2 YNNKEL (reference sequence). J was trimmed by 8 bases and V by 3 bases; bases with no gene match: 10. The CDR3 DNA reads TGTGCCAGCAGCCAGGTCACGGGACTAGCGTTGGATGAGCAGTTCTTC. Translated: CASSQVTGLALDEQFF.

This chain uses TRBV2 with TRBJ1-1, with a weak D call TRBD1 (5 bases). CDR3 size: 20 residues. Looked up from germline, CDR1 is SNHLY and CDR2 is FYNNEI. Trimming took off 6 bases at V and 1 base at J, with 30 bases between the two ends. CDR3 region: CASRATYTRAISIPNTEAFF. The CDR3 bases are TGTGCCAGCAGAGCCACCTACACCAGGGCTATTTCCATCCCGAACACTGAAGCTTTCTTT.

This chain connects TRBV12-3 or TRBV12-4 to TRBJ2-5; D gene unclear. This CDR3 is built from 14 residues. V lost 1 base to trimming and J lost 11 bases, with 17 bases between them. The CDR3 loop is CASSLGGPQGEQYF. Here the CDR3 DNA reads TGTGCCAGCAGTTTAGGTGGGCCCCAAGGAGAGCAGTACTTC.

This clonotype has a handful of counts. The genes are TRBV29-1 and TRBJ2-5; unclear D gene. V lost 4 bases, J lost 2 bases, and 11 bases lay in between. Germline V CDR1 and CDR2: SQVTM, ANQGSEA. The CDR3 sequence is 13 residues long. The CDR3 sequence is CSVAGRTQETQYF. The CDR3 coding sequence is TGCAGCGTTGCCGGCAGGACGCAAGAGACCCAGTACTTC.

In its sample, this clonotype was seen a few times. The rearrangement links TRBV20-1 to TRBJ2-4; D ambiguous. Germline V CDR1 and CDR2: DFQATT, SNEGSKA (reference sequence). The CDR3 is made up of 12 amino acids. V lost 5 bases to trimming and J lost 6 bases, with 11 bases between them. The CDR3 reads CSAGPRGNIQYF. The CDR3, as DNA: TGCAGTGCTGGCCCAAGAGGAAACATTCAGTACTTC.

J is TRBJ2-7 and V is TRBV2; TRBD1 matches at 9 bases. This CDR3 is 13 amino acids long. Per germline, CDR1 SNHLY and CDR2 FYNNEI. The V and J ends lost 6 bases and 4 bases, in that order; junction bases with no gene match: 4. CDR3 loop: CASREDRGYEQYF. The CDR3 DNA follows: TGTGCCAGCAGGGAGGACAGGGGTTACGAGCAGTACTTC.

This clonotype was detected a few times. This sequence joins TRBV10-3 and TRBJ2-7; D is unresolved. There are 13 residues in the CDR3. The V gene's germline CDR1 is ENHRY and CDR2 SYGVKD. Trimming took 2 bases from V and 3 from J, leaving 8 bases between them. CDR3 sequence reads: CAISERSDYEQYF. The DNA for the CDR3 is TGTGCCATCAGTGAGAGAAGCGACTACGAGCAGTACTTC.

The genes are TRBV10-3 and TRBJ1-2; D ambiguous. CDR1 and CDR2 from the germline V gene are ENHRY and SYGVKD. This CDR3 is 13 amino acids long. The V end was cut by 11 bases, the J end by 2 bases, with 15 bases between. The CDR3 protein is CAAAGPPNYGYTF. The DNA of the CDR3 is TGTGCCGCCGCCGGACCTCCGAACTATGGCTACACCTTC.

Comment on this clonotype: At one end, the junction sequence differs from germline, possibly due to a read error. CDR3 residues: CASSPRDRGSSPPHF. The DNA for the CDR3 is TGTGCCAGCAGCCCCCGGGACAGGGGTAGTTCACCCCCCCACTTT. This rearrangement joins TRBV7-6 to TRBJ1-6, with 10 positions matching TRBD1. The CDR3 is 15 amino acids. Germline-derived CDR1 and CDR2 are SGHVS and FNYEAQ.

The J gene is TRBJ1-4, the V gene TRBV12-5, with TRBD1 matching 10 bases. This CDR3 region has 18 residues. CDR1 LGHNT and CDR2 FRNRAP come from the germline V gene. Unmatched junction bases numbered 11, after V lost 0 bases and J lost 7 bases. CDR3 in DNA: TGTGCTAGTGGTTTGGTGTTATCCGCCGGGACAGGGGCTGAAAAACTGTTTTTT. Translating gives CASGLVLSAGTGAEKLFF. The whole variable domain, filled in from reference TRBV12-5 and TRBJ1-4, reads DARVTQTPRHKVTEMGQEVTMRCQPILGHNTVFWYRQTMMQGLELLAYFRNRAPLDDSGMPKDRFSAEMPDATLATLKIQPSEPRDSAVYFCASGLVLSAGTGAEKLFFGSGTQLSVL.